Following are 30 T cell receptor beta chains from one sample sequenced in a study of vaccination and CD4 T cells after COVID-19. The Oncomine TCR Beta short-read assay generated sequence data from the DNA of cultured CD4+ T cells. TCRdb used MiXCR to reprocess the PCR reads, holding one entry per CDR3 protein. There are approximately 15,000 distinct CDR3 sequences in the sample; roughly 59% occur only once, and more than 4.5% lies in the top ten. These TCRs' antigens remain unknown. Noted treatment: approximately 9-day PBMC culture with coronavirus spike peptide pools or control peptides (ViraFEST assay). The sample was CD4+ T cells from blood, cultured in vitro, taken after SARS-CoV-2 vaccination. All receptors come from a human donor who had recovered from COVID-19.

The chain employs TRBV19 and TRBJ1-2; 7 bases agree with TRBD1. CDR1 and CDR2 (germline): LNHDA, SQIVND (reference sequence). The CDR3 consists of 15 residues. V lost 3 bases, J lost 1 base, and 5 bases stayed unmatched. The CDR3 loop is CASSIGTANNYGYTF. Here the CDR3 DNA reads TGTGCCAGTAGTATCGGGACAGCGAATAACTATGGCTACACCTTC.

By frequency in the sample, this clonotype is large. The chain employs TRBV2 and TRBJ2-2; 8 nucleotides align to TRBD2. In germline, CDR1 is SNHLY, CDR2 FYNNEI. Trimming took 4 bases from V and 5 from J; bases not matched to a gene: 6. The CDR3 contains 15 residues. Here the CDR3 DNA reads TGTGCCAGCAGTGTGGCGGGGGGAAAGACCGGGGAGCTGTTTTTT. This codes for CASSVAGGKTGELFF. The full variable domain, in which reference TRBV2 and TRBJ2-2 provide the parts outside the CDR3, is EPEVTQTPSHQVTQMGQEVILRCVPISNHLYFYWYRQILGQKVEFLVSFYNNEISEKSEIFDDQFSVERPDGSNFTLKIRSTKLEDSAMYFCASSVAGGKTGELFFGEGSRLTVL.

The rearrangement uses TRBV6-1 and TRBJ2-7; 8 nucleotides agree with TRBD1. The V gene's germline CDR1 is MNHNS and CDR2 SASEGT. The CDR3 spans 14 residues. V dropped 7 bases and J dropped 0; count of bases not matched to a gene: 5. The CDR3 protein is CASIFGQGSYEQYF. In DNA form, the CDR3 reads TGTGCCAGCATCTTCGGACAGGGCTCCTACGAGCAGTACTTC.

This chain joins TRBV6-5 and TRBJ1-5; TRBD1 agrees at 8 bases. The V and J ends lost 2 bases and 6 bases, in that order; junction bases with no gene match: 3. This CDR3 is 14 amino acids long. Germline V gene sequence: CDR1 MNHEY, CDR2 SVGAGI. In DNA, the CDR3 is TGTGCCAGCAGTTACCGGGACAGGCTTCAGCCCCAGCATTTT. Translation: CASSYRDRLQPQHF.

This clonotype was observed a few times. V and J are TRBV24-1 and TRBJ1-1, with D maybe TRBD1 (5 bases). CDR3 size: 13 residues. The germline V gene encodes CDR1 KGHDR and CDR2 SFDVKD. V lost 4 bases, J lost 4 bases, and 9 bases lay in between. The CDR3 loop reads CATSDRVGTEAFF. The CDR3 DNA reads as TGTGCCACCAGTGACAGGGTGGGCACTGAAGCTTTCTTT.

The rearrangement joins TRBV6-2 or TRBV6-3 to TRBJ1-6; 8 bases align to TRBD1. The length of the CDR3 is 17 residues. V shed 2 bases and J 7 bases; nucleotides not matched to a gene: 10. Germline CDR1 reads MNHEY; CDR2 reads SVGEGT. The CDR3 loop reads CASSYPPTGQENSPLHF. CDR3 bases: TGTGCCAGCAGTTACCCACCGACGGGACAGGAAAATTCACCCCTCCACTTT.

V and J are TRBV11-3 and TRBJ2-5; D tentatively reads TRBD1 or TRBD2 (6 bases each). CDR3 size: 15 residues. Trimming pared 0 bases from V and 4 bases from J, leaving 12 bases between. The germline gives CDR1 SGHNT, CDR2 YENEEA. CDR3 sequence: CASSLDVEGGETQYF. The CDR3 region has the DNA TGTGCCAGCAGCTTAGACGTGGAGGGGGGAGAGACCCAGTACTTC.

This chain links TRBV6-1 with TRBJ1-2, with 9 bases aligning to TRBD1. This CDR3 is 14 amino acids long. J was trimmed by 6 bases and V by 6 bases; bases with no gene match: 8. Germline CDR1 reads MNHNS; CDR2 reads SASEGT. CDR3 protein: CASRFSGTGNGYTF. CDR3 DNA: TGTGCCAGCAGGTTTTCCGGGACAGGGAATGGCTACACCTTC.

This clonotype appeared a few times. The genes are TRBV7-6 and TRBJ2-5; the match to TRBD1 covers 10 bases. The V gene end was trimmed by 5 bases and the J gene end by 4 bases; junction bases not matched to a gene: 10. This CDR3 has 16 amino acids. Germline V gene sequence: CDR1 SGHVS, CDR2 FNYEAQ. In DNA, the CDR3 is TGTGCCAGCAGCCCCTGGGACAGGGGTTTGGGAGAGACCCAGTACTTC. Protein sequence: CASSPWDRGLGETQYF.

The rearrangement links TRBV7-2 to TRBJ2-2; D not resolved. Trimming stripped 7 bases from V and 3 bases from J, with 12 bases between. Per germline, CDR1 SGHTA and CDR2 FQGNSA. The CDR3 spans 14 residues. The CDR3: CASTPDQYTGELFF. Here the CDR3 DNA reads TGTGCCAGCACCCCAGACCAGTACACCGGGGAGCTGTTTTTT.

The rearrangement joins TRBV7-2 to TRBJ1-4; 11 bases fit TRBD1. The V gene end was trimmed by 0 bases and the J gene end by 7 bases; junction bases not matched to a gene: 1. CDR1 and CDR2 (germline): SGHTA, FQGNSA. The CDR3 contains 15 residues. The CDR3 loop reads CASSLAGTGGEKLFF. As DNA, the CDR3 is TGTGCCAGCAGCTTAGCGGGGACAGGGGGTGAAAAACTGTTTTTT.

The chain joins TRBV20-1 to TRBJ2-7; D unresolved. The V gene lost 5 bases and the J gene lost 0 bases, with 11 bases spanning the gap. This CDR3 comprises 13 residues. Germline CDR1 is DFQATT and CDR2 is SNEGSKA (reference sequence). The CDR3 protein is CSADGPSSYEQYF. CDR3 coding DNA: TGCAGTGCTGACGGACCGAGCTCCTACGAGCAGTACTTC.

This clonotype was seen a few times. The genes are TRBV30 and TRBJ1-1; TRBD1 matches 7 bases. CDR1 GTSNPN and CDR2 SVGIG come from the germline V gene (reference sequence). Losses at the gene ends were 0 bases for V and 8 bases for J; bases not matched to a gene: 3. This CDR3 has 12 residues. DNA for the CDR3: TGTGCCTGGAGTGTTAGAGGGGGCGAAGCTTTCTTT. Its translation is CAWSVRGGEAFF.

The gene calls are TRBV28 and TRBJ1-2; unclear D gene. V was trimmed by 0 bases and J by 1 base, leaving 3 bases between them. The CDR3 runs 13 residues. Germline lookup yields CDR1 MDHEN and CDR2 SYDVKM. This chain's CDR3 is CASSLWHNYGYTF. CDR3 nucleotide sequence: TGTGCCAGCAGTTTATGGCATAACTATGGCTACACCTTC.

The chain has TRBV6-1 and TRBJ1-2; TRBD1 agrees at 11 bases. Germline values: CDR1 MNHNS, CDR2 SASEGT. J lost 3 bases, V lost 5 bases, and 8 bases had no gene match. This CDR3 is 16 amino acids long. In nucleotides, the CDR3 is TGTGCCAGCAGTACGTTACGGGACAGGGGGGACTATGGCTACACCTTC. Its translation is CASSTLRDRGDYGYTF.

The chain is built from TRBV9 and TRBJ1-2, with 11 bases matching TRBD1. Trimming took 3 bases from V and 6 from J; bases not matched to a gene: 7. Germline values: CDR1 SGDLS, CDR2 YYNGEE. This CDR3 has 15 amino acids. CDR3 region: CASSGTGTGGHGYTF. As DNA, the CDR3 is TGTGCCAGCAGCGGAACCGGGACAGGGGGTCATGGCTACACCTTC.

The rearrangement uses TRBV7-2 and TRBJ1-5, with 8 positions matching TRBD1. The CDR3 is 15 residues long. V lost 1 base and J lost 11; bases outside the gene matches: 10. Germline values: CDR1 SGHTA, CDR2 FQGNSA. The chain's CDR3 is CASSLERAGGQAQHF. In DNA, the CDR3 is TGTGCCAGCAGCTTAGAAAGGGCAGGGGGCCAAGCCCAGCATTTT.

The CDR3 DNA sequence: TGTGCCAGCAGCGGAAGACAGGGGGCCCAAGAGACCCAGTACTTC. This gives the protein CASSGRQGAQETQYF. The chain combines TRBV11-3 with TRBJ2-5, with 10 bases aligning to TRBD1. This CDR3 is built from 15 residues. The junction had 4 bases not matched to a gene; V was cut back by 5 bases and J by 1 base. Germline assignment: CDR1 SGHNT and CDR2 YENEEA.

The V gene is TRBV7-2, the J gene TRBJ2-1, with TRBD2 identical over 7 bases. CDR3 size: 15 residues. Germline-derived CDR1 and CDR2 are SGHTA and FQGNSA. The J segment lost 3 bases and the V segment lost 6 bases, leaving 8 bases of the junction unmatched. Written as DNA, the CDR3 is TGTGCCAGCAGGACACCGGGACTAATCTACAATGAGCAGTTCTTC. Amino acid sequence: CASRTPGLIYNEQFF. The full variable domain, rest sourced from reference TRBV7-2 and TRBJ2-1, is GAGVSQSPSNKVTEKGKDVELRCDPISGHTALYWYRQSLGQGLEFLIYFQGNSAPDKSGLPSDRFSAERTGGSVSTLTIQRTQQEDSAVYLCASRTPGLIYNEQFFGPGTRLTVL.

This clonotype was picked up a small number of times. This sequence joins TRBV20-1 and TRBJ1-5; possibly TRBD1 for D (5 bases). CDR1 is DFQATT, CDR2 SNEGSKA, per germline (reference sequence). The CDR3 covers 17 residues. Trimming shortened V by 3 bases and J by 2 bases, and 20 bases separated the two germline ends. The CDR3, as DNA: TGCAGTGCTAGCTCGGGGGTTGGTGGCTTTGGCAATCAGCCCCAGCATTTT. Its protein product is CSASSGVGGFGNQPQHF.

This clonotype was observed a handful of times. This chain links TRBV3-1 with TRBJ1-2; D may be TRBD1 (6 bases). The CDR3 contains 12 residues. Looked up from germline, CDR1 is LGHDT and CDR2 is YNNKEL (reference sequence). Trimming removed 4 bases at V and 4 bases at J, with 7 bases between. Written as DNA, the CDR3 is TGTGCCAGCAGCCCAGGGGCCTATGGCTACACCTTC. Amino acids: CASSPGAYGYTF.

The J gene is TRBJ1-3, the V gene TRBV6-2 or TRBV6-3; tentative D call: TRBD1 (5 bases). V was trimmed by 5 bases and J by 0 bases, leaving 8 bases between them. The CDR3 extends over 14 amino acids. Per germline, CDR1 MNHEY and CDR2 SVGEGT. This CDR3 is CASSKQVSGNTIYF. The CDR3 nucleotides are TGTGCCAGCAGTAAACAGGTCTCTGGAAACACCATATATTTT.

This chain uses TRBV11-3 with TRBJ2-4, with D perhaps matching TRBD2 (5 bases). This CDR3 is built from 16 residues. The germline CDR1 and CDR2 sequences are SGHNT and YENEEA. Trimming shortened V by 5 bases and J by 6 bases, and 20 bases separated the two germline ends. CDR3 region: CASSTRRAGVANIQYF. CDR3 bases: TGTGCCAGCAGCACAAGGCGGGCGGGCGTTGCAAACATTCAGTACTTC.

This clonotype has a handful of counts. V usage is TRBV19 and J usage is TRBJ1-2, with D possibly being TRBD1 (5 bases). The germline V gene has CDR1 LNHDA and CDR2 SQIVND (reference sequence). The CDR3 is 16 amino acids. Trimming removed 5 bases from V and 6 bases from J, with 22 bases in between. The CDR3 coding sequence is TGTGCCAGTAGTTCTCGGGGAGGGGTGATCTTCGATGGCTACACCTTC. Protein product: CASSSRGGVIFDGYTF.

V gene TRBV19 combines with J gene TRBJ2-7; D gene unclear. There are 17 residues in the CDR3. CDR1 and CDR2 from the germline V gene are LNHDA and SQIVND (reference sequence). V lost 2 bases and J lost 5, with 22 bases in between. This chain's CDR3 is CASSIKVGSSRLDEQYF. The CDR3 DNA is TGTGCCAGTAGTATAAAGGTAGGAAGTTCCCGGTTGGACGAGCAGTACTTC.

The genes are TRBV7-2 and TRBJ2-7; 10 bases match TRBD1. With 3 bases clipped from V and 1 base from J, the junction kept 6 bases outside the gene matches. Germline lookup yields CDR1 SGHTA and CDR2 FQGNSA. The CDR3 has 16 amino acids. This CDR3 is CASSLAGTGVSYEQYF. The CDR3 nucleotides read TGTGCCAGCAGCTTGGCCGGGACAGGGGTTTCCTACGAGCAGTACTTC.

The gene calls are TRBV10-3 and TRBJ2-5, with 9 bases lining up with TRBD2. Trimming took 6 bases from V and 1 from J; bases not matched to a gene: 9. The CDR3 totals 16 residues. Germline V lookup: CDR1 ENHRY, CDR2 SYGVKD. The CDR3: CAIRSGGTDFQETQYF. Here the CDR3 DNA reads TGTGCCATCAGGAGCGGGGGGACCGACTTCCAAGAGACCCAGTACTTC.

The sample holds a few counts of this clonotype. This chain joins TRBV6-5 and TRBJ2-3; 9 positions agree with TRBD1. The germline V gene has CDR1 MNHEY and CDR2 SVGAGI. This CDR3 has 17 amino acids. Losses at the gene ends were 2 bases for V and 2 bases for J; bases not matched to a gene: 8. The CDR3: CASSYVETGGSTDTQYF. The CDR3, as DNA: TGTGCCAGCAGTTACGTGGAGACAGGGGGATCCACAGATACGCAGTATTTT.

There are a few counts of this clonotype. The rearrangement uses TRBV20-1 and TRBJ1-5, with 8 bases identical to TRBD1. Unmatched junction bases numbered 11, after V lost 3 bases and J lost 7 bases. This CDR3 is 15 amino acids long. The germline CDR1 and CDR2 sequences are DFQATT and SNEGSKA (reference sequence). The CDR3 spells CSARVRGRSEQPQHF. In DNA form, the CDR3 reads TGCAGTGCTAGGGTCAGGGGGCGCTCGGAGCAGCCCCAGCATTTT.

This CDR3 is CASSERVGGNTEAFF. As DNA, the CDR3 is TGTGCCAGCAGTGAGAGGGTCGGGGGGAACACTGAAGCTTTCTTT. The gene calls are TRBV6-1 and TRBJ1-1, with D tentatively TRBD1 (5 bases). This CDR3 is 15 amino acids long. Germline lookup yields CDR1 MNHNS and CDR2 SASEGT. The V end was cut by 3 bases, the J end by 1 base, with 12 bases between.